This T cell receptor (beta chain) was observed in a study of T cell changes during pregnancy in multiple sclerosis. Sequenced by immunoSEQ multiplex PCR; TCRdb stores in-frame clones only, minus some. The sample includes fewer than 65,000 clones, around 94% of them seen just once. Looked up from germline, CDR1 is SGHTA and CDR2 is FQGNSA. V dropped 5 bases and J dropped 8; count of bases not matched to a gene: 6. This CDR3 has 13 residues. This TCR derives from a female donor with multiple sclerosis, enrolled in a pregnancy study. J is TRBJ1-2 and V is TRBV7-2; TRBD1 matches at 9 bases. This specimen consisted of CD4+ T cells from peripheral blood mononuclear cells, obtained in the third trimester of pregnancy. DNA of the CDR3: TGTGCCAGCAGCCCCCGGACAGGGGTGGGCTACACCTTC. This codes for CASSPRTGVGYTF.